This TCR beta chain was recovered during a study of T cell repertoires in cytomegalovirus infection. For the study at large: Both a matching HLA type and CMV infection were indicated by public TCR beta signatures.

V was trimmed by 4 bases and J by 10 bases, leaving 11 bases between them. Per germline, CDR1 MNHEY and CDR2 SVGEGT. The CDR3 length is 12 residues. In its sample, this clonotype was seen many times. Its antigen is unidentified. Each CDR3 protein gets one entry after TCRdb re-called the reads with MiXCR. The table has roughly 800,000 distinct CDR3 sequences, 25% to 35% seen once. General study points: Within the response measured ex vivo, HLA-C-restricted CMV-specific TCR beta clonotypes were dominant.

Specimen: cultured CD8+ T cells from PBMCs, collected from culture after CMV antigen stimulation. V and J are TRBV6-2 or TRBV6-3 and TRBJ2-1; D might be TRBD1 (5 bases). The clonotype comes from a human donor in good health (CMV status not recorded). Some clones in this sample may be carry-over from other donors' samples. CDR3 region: CASSFGRVEQFF. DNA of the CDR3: TGTGCCAGCAGTTTCGGCAGGGTGGAGCAGTTCTTC.